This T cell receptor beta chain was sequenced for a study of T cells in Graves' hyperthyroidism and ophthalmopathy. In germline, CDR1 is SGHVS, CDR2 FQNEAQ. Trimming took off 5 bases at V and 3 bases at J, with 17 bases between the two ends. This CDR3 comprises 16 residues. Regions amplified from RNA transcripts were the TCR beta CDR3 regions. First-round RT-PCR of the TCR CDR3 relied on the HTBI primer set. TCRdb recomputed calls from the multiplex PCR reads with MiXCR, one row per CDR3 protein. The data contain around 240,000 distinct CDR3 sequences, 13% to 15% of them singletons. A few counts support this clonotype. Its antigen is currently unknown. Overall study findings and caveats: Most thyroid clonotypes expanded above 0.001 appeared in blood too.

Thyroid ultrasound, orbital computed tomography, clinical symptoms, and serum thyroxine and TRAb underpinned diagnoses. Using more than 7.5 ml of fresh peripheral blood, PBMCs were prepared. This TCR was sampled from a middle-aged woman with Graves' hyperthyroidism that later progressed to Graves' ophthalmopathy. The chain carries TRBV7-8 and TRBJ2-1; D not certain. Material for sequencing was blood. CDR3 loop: CASSPLMRLSYNEQFF. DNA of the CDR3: TGTGCCAGCAGCCCCCTAATGAGGCTCAGCTACAATGAGCAGTTCTTC.